Each of the 22 T cell receptor beta chains below was sequenced from the same sample in a study of T cell responses to AZD1222 COVID-19 vaccine. TCRdb's table, derived via immunoSEQ multiplex PCR, lists solely in-frame clones and lacks some. Among 160,000 or so clones listed, roughly 94% were seen once. The sequencing used peripheral blood, collected 28 days after the second AZD1222 dose. These receptor sequences come from an adult who received the AZD1222 COVID-19 vaccine.

The J gene is TRBJ1-2, the V gene TRBV18; D may be TRBD1 (6 bases). The ends were cut back, 0 bases at V and 6 bases at J, with 17 bases in the middle. The CDR3 length is 16 residues. Looked up from germline, CDR1 is KGHSH and CDR2 is LQKENI. Written as DNA, the CDR3 is TGTGCCAGCTCACCACCGGGCCCCGGGGGCGGTAATGGCTACACCTTC. Translation: CASSPPGPGGGNGYTF.

The rearrangement uses TRBV3-1 (or the pseudogene TRBV3-2) and TRBJ2-7, with D unclear. With 0 bases removed from V and 11 bases from J, the gap between germline ends came to 11 bases. This CDR3 comprises 12 residues. CDR1 is LGHDT, CDR2 YNNKEL, per germline (reference sequence). For the CDR3, the DNA is TGTGCCAGCAGCCAAGAGATGTGGAAGAAGTACTTC. Its translation: CASSQEMWKKYF.

The CDR3 nucleotides are TGTGCCAGCAGTAACTCTGGAAACACCATATATTTT. The encoded protein is CASSNSGNTIYF. This sequence joins TRBV25-1 and TRBJ1-3; D is undetermined. The CDR3 has 12 amino acids. Germline-derived CDR1 and CDR2 are MGHDK and SYGVNS. The V gene lost 5 bases and the J gene lost 0 bases, with 2 bases spanning the gap.

In this sample, this clone turned up a few times. The V call is TRBV7-9, the J call TRBJ2-5; D possibly corresponds to TRBD2 (6 bases). This CDR3 is built from 16 residues. V lost 1 base and J 0 bases, leaving 12 bases between the germline ends. CDR1 and CDR2 from the germline V gene are SEHNR and FQNEAQ (reference sequence). The CDR3 spells CASSLEYGGNQETQYF. CDR3 coding DNA: TGTGCCAGCAGCTTAGAATATGGAGGGAACCAAGAGACCCAGTACTTC.

The chain links TRBV7-9 to TRBJ1-6; unclear D gene. The CDR3 totals 13 residues. Trimming stripped 1 base from V and 6 bases from J, with 4 bases between. CDR1 is SEHNR, CDR2 FQNEAQ, per germline (reference sequence). The CDR3 coding sequence is TGTGCCAGCAGCTTAGGCCTTAATTCACCCCTCCACTTT. Its protein product is CASSLGLNSPLHF.

The genes are TRBV7-9 and TRBJ1-2, with TRBD1 identical over 8 bases. This CDR3 has 15 residues. Germline V CDR1 and CDR2: SEHNR, FQNEAQ (reference sequence). Trimming at V came to 5 bases and at J to 4 bases, leaving 9 bases not matched to a gene. CDR3 coding DNA: TGTGCCAGCAGCCCTTCAGGAGGACAGGGCTATGGCTACACCTTC. Residues: CASSPSGGQGYGYTF.

The chain employs TRBV5-6 and TRBJ2-1; D is unclear. The CDR3 extends over 15 amino acids. CDR1 and CDR2 (germline): SGHDT, YYEEEE. Trimming cost V 0 bases and J 0 bases, with 7 bases left between them. The CDR3: CASSLGAGSYNEQFF. Written as DNA, the CDR3 is TGTGCCAGCAGCTTGGGAGCCGGCTCCTACAATGAGCAGTTCTTC. The whole variable domain, remainder taken from reference TRBV5-6 and TRBJ2-1, is DAGVTQSPTHLIKTRGQQVTLRCSPKSGHDTVSWYQQALGQGPQFIFQYYEEEERQRGNFPDRFSGHQFPNYSSELNVNALLLGDSALYLCASSLGAGSYNEQFFGPGTRLTVL.

This sequence joins TRBV7-8 and TRBJ1-6, with TRBD1 matching over 10 bases. Germline V gene sequence: CDR1 SGHVS, CDR2 FQNEAQ. The J segment lost 0 bases and the V segment lost 5 bases, leaving 7 bases of the junction unmatched. The length of the CDR3 is 18 residues. The CDR3 coding sequence is TGTGCCAGCAGCCCGACAGGGGGCTACAGCTCCTATAATTCACCCCTCCACTTT. This gives the protein CASSPTGGYSSYNSPLHF.

V and J are TRBV3-1 (or the pseudogene TRBV3-2) and TRBJ2-6; D call uncertain. This CDR3 spans 17 amino acids. Trimming shortened V by 1 base and J by 1 base, and 11 bases separated the two germline ends. CDR1 and CDR2 from the germline V gene are LGHDT and YNNKEL (reference sequence). The CDR3 sequence: CASSQAGSESGANVLTF. The CDR3 DNA sequence: TGTGCCAGCAGCCAAGCAGGTAGTGAGTCTGGGGCCAACGTCCTGACTTTC.

The chain couples TRBV6-2 or TRBV6-3 to TRBJ2-7; 11 positions agree with TRBD2. CDR3 length equals 15 residues. The germline V gene has CDR1 MNHEY and CDR2 SVGEGT. V was pared by 2 bases and J by 6 bases, with 6 bases of the junction left unmatched. The CDR3 coding sequence is TGTGCCAGCAGTTACGTCCTAGCGGGGGGTGGCGAGCAGTACTTC. It encodes CASSYVLAGGGEQYF.

V and J are TRBV5-6 and TRBJ2-3; TRBD2 aligns across 9 bases. V was pared by 1 base and J by 3 bases, with 3 bases of the junction left unmatched. The CDR3 spans 15 residues. Germline CDR1 is SGHDT and CDR2 is YYEEEE. The CDR3 DNA is TGTGCCAGCAGCTTGAGTCTAGCGGGGACAGATACGCAGTATTTT. Amino acid sequence: CASSLSLAGTDTQYF.

The chain recombines TRBV27 with TRBJ1-1; D unclear. CDR1 is MNHEY and CDR2 is SMNVEV in the germline V gene (reference sequence). This CDR3 has 14 amino acids. The V end lost 5 bases, the J end lost 3 bases, and 13 bases lay between the germline ends. DNA for the CDR3: TGTGCCAGCAGTCCACAGATGCGCGACACTGAAGCTTTCTTT. This codes for CASSPQMRDTEAFF.

V and J are TRBV18 and TRBJ2-7; unclear D gene. V was pared by 0 bases and J by 1 base, with 10 bases between. CDR1 KGHSH and CDR2 LQKENI come from the germline V gene. CDR3 size: 15 residues. In DNA, the CDR3 is TGTGCCAGCTCACCACCATCGCTGGGGTCCTACGAGCAGTACTTC. Protein product: CASSPPSLGSYEQYF.

The chain combines TRBV29-1 with TRBJ2-5, with D perhaps matching TRBD2 (6 bases). The CDR3 length is 13 residues. CDR1 is SQVTM, CDR2 ANQGSEA, per germline. V dropped 7 bases and J dropped 1 base, with 13 bases sitting between them. CDR3 DNA: TGCAGCGCAGGTGGGACTTTCCAAGAGACCCAGTACTTC. Amino acids: CSAGGTFQETQYF.

The rearrangement links TRBV7-6 to TRBJ2-2, with 12 bases fitting TRBD2. V was clipped by 1 base and J by 6 bases; unmatched bases: 0. Germline V lookup: CDR1 SGHVS, CDR2 FNYEAQ. CDR3 length: 15 amino acids. The CDR3 protein is CASSLGTSGAGELFF. In DNA, the CDR3 is TGTGCCAGCAGCTTAGGGACTAGCGGGGCCGGGGAGCTGTTTTTT. Supplemented by reference TRBV7-6 and TRBJ2-2, the full variable domain reads GAGVSQSPRYKVTKRGQDVALRCDPISGHVSLYWYRQALGQGPEFLTYFNYEAQQDKSGLPNDRFSAERPEGSISTLTIQRTEQRDSAMYRCASSLGTSGAGELFFGEGSRLTVL.

The CDR3 reads CASIFGIEAFF. Written as DNA, the CDR3 is TGTGCCAGCATTTTCGGGATAGAAGCTTTCTTT. J is TRBJ1-1 and V is TRBV2; D is unclear. Trimming took off 7 bases at V and 8 bases at J, with 11 bases between the two ends. This CDR3 is 11 amino acids long. Germline V gene sequence: CDR1 SNHLY, CDR2 FYNNEI.

DNA for the CDR3: TGTGCCAGCAGTTACGCCGATTTTGGGGGGCCGGGGGAAGCTTTCTTT. This codes for CASSYADFGGPGEAFF. The rearrangement links TRBV6-5 to TRBJ1-1; possibly TRBD1 for D (6 bases). The V end lost 2 bases, the J end lost 8 bases, and 21 bases lay between the germline ends. Per germline, CDR1 MNHEY and CDR2 SVGAGI. This CDR3 spans 16 amino acids.

This clone has just one count. The genes are TRBV2 and TRBJ1-2, with a weak D call TRBD1 (6 bases). V was trimmed by 11 bases and J by 5 bases, leaving 15 bases between them. Germline values: CDR1 SNHLY, CDR2 FYNNEI. The CDR3 covers 12 residues. CDR3 nucleotide sequence: TGTGCCGGCTGGACAGAGTCTTATGGCTACACCTTC. It codes for CAGWTESYGYTF.

The V and J genes are TRBV2 and TRBJ1-1; 11 bases are a match to TRBD1. The CDR3 has 12 residues. Germline lookup yields CDR1 SNHLY and CDR2 FYNNEI. J was trimmed by 3 bases and V by 10 bases; bases with no gene match: 1. The CDR3 DNA follows: TGTGCCATGGGACAGGGGGACACTGAAGCTTTCTTT. This translates into CAMGQGDTEAFF.

CDR3 loop: CASSVESETPLHF. The DNA of the CDR3 is TGTGCCAGCAGCGTAGAATCGGAGACACCCCTCCACTTT. The rearrangement links TRBV9 to TRBJ1-6; D gene unclear. CDR1 SGDLS and CDR2 YYNGEE come from the germline V gene. The CDR3 consists of 13 residues. V lost 0 bases to trimming and J lost 11 bases, with 9 bases between them.

The gene calls are TRBV27 and TRBJ2-7, with 10 nucleotides matching TRBD2. Germline V gene lookup returns CDR1 MNHEY and CDR2 SMNVEV (reference sequence). The CDR3 extends over 16 amino acids. J was trimmed by 5 bases and V by 8 bases; bases with no gene match: 15. In DNA form, the CDR3 reads TGTGCCAGCTGCCTAGCGGGGGTCCCGAATATCCACGAGCAGTACTTC. Encoded protein: CASCLAGVPNIHEQYF.

The V gene is TRBV7-9, the J gene TRBJ2-1, with D perhaps matching TRBD2 (6 bases). Germline CDR1 reads SEHNR; CDR2 reads FQNEAQ (reference sequence). The CDR3 totals 13 residues. V lost 5 bases and J 5 bases, leaving 10 bases between the germline ends. The CDR3 DNA is TGTGCCAGCAGCGGCGGGGCCCACAATGAGCAGTTCTTC. Translated: CASSGGAHNEQFF.